Each of the 26 T cell receptor beta chains below was sequenced from the same sample in a study of T cells after yellow fever vaccination. TCRdb re-called the 5' RACE reads through MiXCR, storing one row per CDR3 protein. The sample records about 240,000 distinct CDR3 sequences, roughly 3.5% being singletons. Material: PBMCs, obtained 15 days after the yellow fever booster vaccination. These receptors came from a man younger than 35 who received the YFV17D yellow fever vaccine.

Turning to this clonotype: This may stem from a read error, because a much larger clone lies one nucleotide away. The chain links TRBV6-1 to TRBJ2-3; D perhaps matches TRBD2 (7 bases). V was trimmed by 7 bases and J by 5 bases, leaving 22 bases between them. This CDR3 comprises 16 residues. From germline, CDR1 is MNHNS and CDR2 SASEGT. CDR3 sequence: CASTLARGGPIDTQYF. The DNA for the CDR3 is TGTGCCAGCACCTTGGCCCGCGGGGGCCCCATAGATACGCAGTATTTT.

A few counts support this clonotype. The chain joins TRBV30 to TRBJ2-7; 7 positions agree with TRBD2. V was clipped by 3 bases and J by 1 base; unmatched bases: 12. Looked up from germline, CDR1 is GTSNPN and CDR2 is SVGIG (reference sequence). The CDR3 totals 16 residues. This chain's CDR3 is CAWRDPPGRGSYEQYF. CDR3 nucleotide sequence: TGTGCCTGGAGGGACCCTCCAGGGCGGGGGTCCTACGAGCAGTACTTC.

This chain joins TRBV12-3 or TRBV12-4 and TRBJ2-7; 8 nucleotides align to TRBD1. CDR3 length: 13 amino acids. V lost 7 bases and J lost 7; bases outside the gene matches: 9. CDR3 loop: CASNPTGAREQYF. In DNA, the CDR3 is TGTGCCAGCAACCCGACAGGGGCAAGGGAGCAGTACTTC.

Ten or more counts support this clonotype. The chain is built from TRBV2 and TRBJ2-5; D might be TRBD1 (5 bases). The V gene lost 4 bases and the J gene lost 7 bases, with 22 bases spanning the gap. This CDR3 is 16 amino acids long. Germline V gene sequence: CDR1 SNHLY, CDR2 FYNNEI. The DNA of the CDR3 is TGTGCCAGCAGTGCCTTGGGGCGAAAGGCAATCGGGACCCAGTACTTC. It codes for CASSALGRKAIGTQYF.

In its sample, this clonotype was seen many times. CDR3 sequence reads: CASSLEGQGVGQPQHF. DNA of the CDR3: TGTGCCAGCAGCTTAGAGGGCCAGGGTGTAGGTCAGCCCCAGCATTTT. J is TRBJ1-5 and V is TRBV7-2; maybe TRBD1 (5 bases). Trimming stripped 1 base from V and 6 bases from J, with 16 bases between. Germline loops: CDR1 SGHTA, CDR2 FQGNSA. The CDR3 totals 16 residues.

This clonotype was seen ten or more times. A junction end diverges from the germline sequence, so it may reflect a read error. The chain couples TRBV6-2 or TRBV6-3 to TRBJ1-5; 7 bases map to TRBD1. This CDR3 has 15 residues. The germline V gene encodes CDR1 MNHEY and CDR2 SVGEGT. CDR3 nucleotide sequence: TGTGCCAGCAGTTACCGGACAGGTCAAAATCAGCCACAGCATTTT. This encodes CASSYRTGQNQPQHF.

This clonotype was detected many times. The chain links TRBV18 to TRBJ2-3; D is possibly TRBD2 (7 bases). This CDR3 region has 17 residues. Trimming took off 0 bases at V and 3 bases at J, with 16 bases between the two ends. Looked up from germline, CDR1 is KGHSH and CDR2 is LQKENI. The CDR3 sequence: CASSPPGTGGRTDTQYF. The CDR3, as DNA: TGTGCCAGCTCACCACCGGGGACGGGGGGCCGGACAGATACGCAGTATTTT.

This clonotype has a count of ten or more. The chain carries TRBV7-9 and TRBJ2-7, with TRBD1 matching 7 bases. Germline assignment: CDR1 SEHNR and CDR2 FQNEAQ (reference sequence). The J segment lost 5 bases and the V segment lost 2 bases, leaving 9 bases of the junction unmatched. The CDR3 runs to 15 residues. CDR3 DNA sequence: TGTGCCAGCAGCTTACTAGGGGGCGAAAGGGACGAGCAGTACTTC. It is translated as CASSLLGGERDEQYF.

This clonotype was detected many times. This sequence joins TRBV12-3 or TRBV12-4 and TRBJ2-3; TRBD2 matches at 13 bases. This CDR3 has 17 amino acids. V dropped 5 bases and J dropped 1; count of bases not matched to a gene: 6. The CDR3 coding sequence is TGTGCCAGCAGTCGACTAGCGGGGGGCATCGGCACAGATACGCAGTATTTT. Translating gives CASSRLAGGIGTDTQYF.

This clonotype showed up many times. The genes are TRBV7-9 and TRBJ2-7; D gene ambiguous. This CDR3 has 13 residues. The ends were cut back, 1 base at V and 3 bases at J, with 7 bases in the middle. Germline CDR1 and CDR2: SEHNR and FQNEAQ (reference sequence). The chain's CDR3 is CASSLDPHYEQYV. The CDR3 DNA reads as TGTGCCAGCAGCTTAGACCCGCACTACGAGCAGTACGTC.

At least ten counts were recorded for this clonotype. The chain has TRBV28 and TRBJ2-1, with TRBD2 identical over 8 bases. CDR3 length: 16 amino acids. V lost 6 bases and J lost 8; bases outside the gene matches: 15. Germline V lookup: CDR1 MDHEN, CDR2 SYDVKM. CDR3 protein: CASRRPGGFLVDEQFF. CDR3 sequence (DNA): TGTGCCAGCAGACGACCGGGGGGGTTTTTGGTCGATGAGCAGTTCTTC.

This clonotype was counted ten times or more. Here the CDR3 reads CSARDGKRTGAPRGYTF. CDR3 nucleotides: TGCAGTGCTAGAGATGGCAAGAGGACAGGGGCCCCCCGTGGCTACACCTTC. The rearrangement links TRBV20-1 to TRBJ1-2; 9 positions agree with TRBD1. The CDR3 loop spans 17 amino acids. The ends lost 0 bases at V and 7 bases at J; junction bases unmatched: 15. Germline CDR1 and CDR2: DFQATT and SNEGSKA (reference sequence).

Many counts were recorded for this clonotype. The chain has TRBV7-8 and TRBJ2-1; TRBD1 matches 9 bases. CDR1 is SGHVS and CDR2 is FQNEAQ in the germline V gene. V shed 5 bases and J 7 bases; nucleotides not matched to a gene: 9. The length of the CDR3 is 15 residues. CDR3 sequence (DNA): TGTGCCAGCAGCATCCGGGACAGGGTGGGTAATGAGCAGTTCTTC. Its protein product is CASSIRDRVGNEQFF.

This clonotype was detected many times. This chain links TRBV5-6 with TRBJ1-2; 7 nucleotides align to TRBD1. The CDR3 is 14 residues long. The germline CDR1 and CDR2 sequences are SGHDT and YYEEEE. V was pared by 4 bases and J by 8 bases, with 11 bases of the junction left unmatched. This CDR3 reads CASSPLQGFRGYTF. The CDR3 DNA is TGTGCCAGCAGCCCCTTACAGGGGTTCCGCGGCTACACCTTC.

This clonotype was observed many times. This chain uses TRBV5-1 with TRBJ2-1; 8 nucleotides match TRBD2. Germline V gives CDR1 SGHRS, CDR2 YFSETQ. Losses at the gene ends were 0 bases for V and 7 bases for J; bases not matched to a gene: 9. The CDR3 totals 16 residues. The CDR3 DNA sequence: TGCGCCAGCAGCTTGGCTTCGGGGGGGCTTACGAATGAGCAGTTCTTC. This translates into CASSLASGGLTNEQFF. The variable domain in full, with the rest retrieved from reference TRBV5-1 and TRBJ2-1, is KAGVTQTPRYLIKTRGQQVTLSCSPISGHRSVSWYQQTPGQGLQFLFEYFSETQRNKGNFPGRFSGRQFSNSRSEMNVSTLELGDSALYLCASSLASGGLTNEQFFGPGTRLTVL.

This clonotype was observed a few times. The chain uses TRBV6-5 and TRBJ1-1, with D possibly TRBD1 on 5 matching bases. The V end was cut by 5 bases, the J end by 4 bases, with 20 bases between. CDR1 is MNHEY, CDR2 SVGAGI, per germline. This CDR3 spans 16 amino acids. The CDR3 DNA follows: TGTGCCAGCAGTCTTCAGGTTCAGGGAGTTTTCACTGAAGCTTTCTTT. Its protein is CASSLQVQGVFTEAFF.

This clonotype was counted ten times or more. J is TRBJ2-7 and V is TRBV20-1, with a tentative D call TRBD1 (5 bases). The CDR3 covers 12 residues. From germline, CDR1 is DFQATT and CDR2 SNEGSKA (reference sequence). V was shortened by 6 bases and J by 6 bases, with 15 bases between the two germline ends. CDR3 region: CSAVPHRLEQYF. CDR3 nucleotides: TGCAGTGCCGTACCCCACAGGCTCGAGCAGTACTTC.

The chain carries TRBV23-1 and TRBJ2-7, with D perhaps matching TRBD1 (6 bases). TRBV23-1 is placed among ORFs of uncertain function. Deletions cut 3 bases from V and 5 bases from J, with 14 bases between. This CDR3 is 14 amino acids long. The CDR3 region is CASSQAPGAHEQYV. The CDR3 DNA sequence: TGCGCCAGCAGTCAGGCACCAGGGGCCCACGAGCAGTACGTC.

Ten or more counts support this clonotype. This chain connects TRBV27 to TRBJ2-1, with D perhaps TRBD2 (5 bases). V gave up 3 bases and J gave up 1 base, with 13 bases separating them. CDR3 length: 16 residues. From germline, CDR1 is MNHEY and CDR2 SMNVEV (reference sequence). The CDR3 loop is CASSFLGVRSYNEQFF. CDR3 sequence (DNA): TGTGCCAGCAGTTTTCTCGGGGTCAGATCCTACAATGAGCAGTTCTTC.

The chain joins TRBV7-8 to TRBJ2-7, with D perhaps TRBD2 (6 bases). Looked up from germline, CDR1 is SGHVS and CDR2 is FQNEAQ. V gave up 0 bases and J gave up 4 bases, with 10 bases separating them. The length of the CDR3 is 14 residues. DNA for the CDR3: TGTGCCAGCAGCTTAGCGACGGGGGTTTACGAGCAGTACGTC. It encodes CASSLATGVYEQYV.

This clonotype showed up just a few times. This rearrangement joins TRBV30 to TRBJ2-1; no clear D gene. CDR3 length: 13 amino acids. CDR1 and CDR2 from the germline V gene are GTSNPN and SVGIG (reference sequence). V was trimmed by 2 bases and J by 3 bases, leaving 8 bases between them. Here the CDR3 reads CAWSLEVYNEQFF. CDR3 coding DNA: TGTGCCTGGAGTCTAGAGGTCTACAATGAGCAGTTCTTC.

This clonotype occurred many times. This chain joins TRBV6-6 and TRBJ1-1, with TRBD1 as a possible D gene (5 bases). The CDR3 extends over 15 amino acids. The germline V gene encodes CDR1 MNHNY and CDR2 SVGAGI (reference sequence). V lost 6 bases, J lost 4 bases, and 18 bases lay in between. Here the CDR3 DNA reads TGTGCCAGCAGGTCCCCCGGGGGGGGAAGCACTGAAGCTTTCTTT. The encoded protein is CASRSPGGGSTEAFF.

This clonotype appeared many times. The chain couples TRBV5-1 to TRBJ2-2; D may be TRBD1 (5 bases). There are 15 residues in the CDR3. CDR1 is SGHRS, CDR2 YFSETQ, per germline. V was clipped by 4 bases and J by 4 bases, with 14 bases between them. The DNA of the CDR3 is TGCGCCAGCAGCACAGGACCCGTGGGCACCGGGGAGCTGTTTTTT. As protein: CASSTGPVGTGELFF. Based on the CDR3 plus reference TRBV5-1 and TRBJ2-2, the full variable domain is KAGVTQTPRYLIKTRGQQVTLSCSPISGHRSVSWYQQTPGQGLQFLFEYFSETQRNKGNFPGRFSGRQFSNSRSEMNVSTLELGDSALYLCASSTGPVGTGELFFGEGSRLTVL.

There are many counts of this clonotype. The V and J genes are TRBV20-1 and TRBJ1-2; 12 bases map to TRBD1. J was trimmed by 5 bases and V by 3 bases; bases with no gene match: 4. There are 14 residues in the CDR3. The germline V gene encodes CDR1 DFQATT and CDR2 SNEGSKA (reference sequence). In DNA, the CDR3 is TGCAGTGCTAGGGGACAGGGGGCGCGGTATGGCTACACCTTC. Residues: CSARGQGARYGYTF.

This clonotype was found many times. This chain connects TRBV11-2 to TRBJ2-5; D is unclear. Germline V gives CDR1 SGHAT, CDR2 FQNNGV. The CDR3 covers 14 residues. Trimming shortened V by 5 bases and J by 1 base, and 11 bases separated the two germline ends. This CDR3 is CASSPYKLQETQYF. The DNA of the CDR3 is TGTGCCAGCAGCCCTTATAAGCTCCAAGAGACCCAGTACTTC.

This clonotype showed up many times. The genes are TRBV6-2 or TRBV6-3 and TRBJ2-1, with a possible D match to TRBD2 (6 bases). CDR3 size: 17 residues. Germline V lookup: CDR1 MNHEY, CDR2 SVGEGT. The ends were cut back, 0 bases at V and 4 bases at J, with 16 bases in the middle. The CDR3 nucleotides read TGTGCCAGCAGTTACTCACTCGAGGCGGGGTATTACAATGAGCAGTTCTTC. Its protein product is CASSYSLEAGYYNEQFF.